This record looks at one T cell receptor (beta chain) sequence and its context. Per the germline V gene, CDR1 is SGHTA and CDR2 is FQGNSA. The V and J ends lost 5 bases and 1 base respectively, with 11 bases between them. The CDR3 runs to 14 residues. This sample stems from a study of cytomegalovirus exposure and HLA in healthy donors. Both 60 Vbeta primers and 13 Jbeta primers went into the PCR. Sequencing used immunoSEQ multiplex PCR; TCRdb keeps in-frame clones, though not all of them. The sample lists about 200,000 clones; approximately 80% were seen once. The receptor was derived from a woman in her thirties in good health and CMV-seronegative. Sequencing used PBMCs. J is TRBJ2-5 and V is TRBV7-2; perhaps TRBD1 as D (5 bases). CDR3 nucleotide sequence: TGTGCCAGCAGCCAATTGACAGTCCAAGAGACCCAGTACTTC. It specifies CASSQLTVQETQYF.